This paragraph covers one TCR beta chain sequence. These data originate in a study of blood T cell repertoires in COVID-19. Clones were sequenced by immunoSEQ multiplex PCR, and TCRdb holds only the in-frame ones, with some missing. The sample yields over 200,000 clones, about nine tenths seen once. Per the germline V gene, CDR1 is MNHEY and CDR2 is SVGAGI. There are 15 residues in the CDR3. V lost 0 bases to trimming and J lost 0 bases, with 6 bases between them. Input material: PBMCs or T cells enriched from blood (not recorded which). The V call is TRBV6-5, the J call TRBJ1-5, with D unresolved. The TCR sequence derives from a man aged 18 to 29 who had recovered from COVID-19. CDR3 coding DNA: TGTGCCAGCAGTTACTCCAACTATAGCAATCAGCCCCAGCATTTT. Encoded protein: CASSYSNYSNQPQHF.